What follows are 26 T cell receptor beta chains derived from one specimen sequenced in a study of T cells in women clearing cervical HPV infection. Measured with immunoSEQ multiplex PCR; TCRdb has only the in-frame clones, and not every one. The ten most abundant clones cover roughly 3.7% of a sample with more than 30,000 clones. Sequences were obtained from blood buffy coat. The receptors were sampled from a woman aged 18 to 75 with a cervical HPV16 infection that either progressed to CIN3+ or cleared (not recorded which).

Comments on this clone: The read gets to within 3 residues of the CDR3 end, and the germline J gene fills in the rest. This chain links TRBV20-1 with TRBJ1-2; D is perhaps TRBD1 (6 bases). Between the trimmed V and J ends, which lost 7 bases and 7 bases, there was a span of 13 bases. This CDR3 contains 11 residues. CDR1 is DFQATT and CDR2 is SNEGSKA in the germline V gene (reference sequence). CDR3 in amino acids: CSVKGVVGYTF. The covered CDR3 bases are TGCAGTGTTAAGGGGGTGGTTGGC.

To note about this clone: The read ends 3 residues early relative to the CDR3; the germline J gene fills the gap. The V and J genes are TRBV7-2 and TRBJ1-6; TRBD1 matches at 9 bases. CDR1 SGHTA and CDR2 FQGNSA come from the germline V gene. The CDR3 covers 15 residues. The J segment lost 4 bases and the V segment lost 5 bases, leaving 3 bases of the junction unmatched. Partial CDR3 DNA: TGTGCCAGCAGCGGCGGGACAGGGTATAATTCACCC. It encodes CASSGGTGYNSP. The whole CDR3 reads CASSGGTGYNSPLHF.

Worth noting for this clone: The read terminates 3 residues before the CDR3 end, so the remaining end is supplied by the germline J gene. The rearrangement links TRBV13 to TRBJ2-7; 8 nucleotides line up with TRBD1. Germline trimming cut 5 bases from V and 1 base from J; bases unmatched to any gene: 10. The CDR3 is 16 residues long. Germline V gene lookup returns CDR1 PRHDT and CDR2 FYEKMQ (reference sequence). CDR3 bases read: TGTGCCAGCAGCCGGAGCGCGGACAGGGTATCCTACGAG. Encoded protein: CASSRSADRVSYE. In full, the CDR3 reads CASSRSADRVSYEQYF.

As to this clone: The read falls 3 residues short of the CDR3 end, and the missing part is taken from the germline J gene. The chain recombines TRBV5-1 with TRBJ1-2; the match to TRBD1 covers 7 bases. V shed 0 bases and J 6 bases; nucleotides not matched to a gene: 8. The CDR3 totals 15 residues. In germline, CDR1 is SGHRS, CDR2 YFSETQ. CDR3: CASSLGQGSFNGYTF. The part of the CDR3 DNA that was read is TGCGCCAGCAGCTTGGGACAGGGATCCTTCAATGGC.

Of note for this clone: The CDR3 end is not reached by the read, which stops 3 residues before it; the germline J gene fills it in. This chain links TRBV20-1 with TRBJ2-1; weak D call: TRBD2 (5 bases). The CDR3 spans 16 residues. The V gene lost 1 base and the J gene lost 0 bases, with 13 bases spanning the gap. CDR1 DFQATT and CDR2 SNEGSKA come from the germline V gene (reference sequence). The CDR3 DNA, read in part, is TGCAGTGCTAGAGGCGCGACTACCAGCTCCTACAATGAG. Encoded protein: CSARGATTSSYNE. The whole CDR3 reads CSARGATTSSYNEQFF.

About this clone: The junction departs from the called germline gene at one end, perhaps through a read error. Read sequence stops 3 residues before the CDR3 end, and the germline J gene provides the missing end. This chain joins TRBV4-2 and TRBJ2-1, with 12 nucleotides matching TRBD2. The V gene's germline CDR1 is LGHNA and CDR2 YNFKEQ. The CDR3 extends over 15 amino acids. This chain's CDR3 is CASSPRTSGTGEQFF. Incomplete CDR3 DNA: TGCGCCAGCAGCCCACGGACTAGCGGGACCGGTGAG.

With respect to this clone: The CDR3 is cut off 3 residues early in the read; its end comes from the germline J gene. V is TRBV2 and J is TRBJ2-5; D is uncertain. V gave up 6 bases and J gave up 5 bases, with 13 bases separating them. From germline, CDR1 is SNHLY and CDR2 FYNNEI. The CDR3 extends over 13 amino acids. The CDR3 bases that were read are TGTGCCAGCAGAACCTGGCTAGTGGAGACC. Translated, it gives CASRTWLVET. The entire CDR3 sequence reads CASRTWLVETQYF.

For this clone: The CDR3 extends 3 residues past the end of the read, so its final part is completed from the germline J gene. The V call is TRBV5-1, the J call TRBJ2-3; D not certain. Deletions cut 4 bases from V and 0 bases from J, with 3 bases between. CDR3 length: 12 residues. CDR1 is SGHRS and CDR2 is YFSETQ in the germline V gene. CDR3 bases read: TGCGCCAGCAGCCCAAGCACAGATACG. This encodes CASSPSTDT. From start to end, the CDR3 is CASSPSTDTQYF. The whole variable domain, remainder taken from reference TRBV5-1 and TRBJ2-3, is KAGVTQTPRYLIKTRGQQVTLSCSPISGHRSVSWYQQTPGQGLQFLFEYFSETQRNKGNFPGRFSGRQFSNSRSEMNVSTLELGDSALYLCASSPSTDTQYFGPGTRLTVL.

The CDR3 DNA, read in part, is TGCGCCAGCAGCCAACCGACAAGCTCCTACGAG. Translation: CASSQPTSSYE. The whole CDR3 reads CASSQPTSSYEQYF. This chain links TRBV4-1 with TRBJ2-7; the D is unclear. The CDR3 end lies 3 residues beyond the end of the read and is filled in from the germline J gene. This CDR3 has 14 amino acids. Germline values: CDR1 MGHRA, CDR2 YSYEKL. Trimming removed 2 bases at V and 0 bases at J, with 8 bases between.

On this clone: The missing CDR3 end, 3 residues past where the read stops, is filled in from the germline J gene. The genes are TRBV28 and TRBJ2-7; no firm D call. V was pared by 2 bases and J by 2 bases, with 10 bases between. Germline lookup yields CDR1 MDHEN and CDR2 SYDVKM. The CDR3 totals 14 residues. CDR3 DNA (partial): TGTGCCAGCAGTTTAGCGAGTGGTCCCTACGAG. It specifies CASSLASGPYE. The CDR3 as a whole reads CASSLASGPYEQYF.

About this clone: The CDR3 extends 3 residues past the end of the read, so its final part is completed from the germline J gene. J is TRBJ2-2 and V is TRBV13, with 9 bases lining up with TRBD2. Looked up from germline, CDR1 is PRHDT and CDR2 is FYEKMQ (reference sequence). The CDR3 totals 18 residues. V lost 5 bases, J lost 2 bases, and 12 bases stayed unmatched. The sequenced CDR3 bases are TGTGCCAGCAGCACCGCGGGAGCGGGAGGCCCCAACACCGGGGAG. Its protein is CASSTAGAGGPNTGE. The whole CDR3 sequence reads CASSTAGAGGPNTGELFF.

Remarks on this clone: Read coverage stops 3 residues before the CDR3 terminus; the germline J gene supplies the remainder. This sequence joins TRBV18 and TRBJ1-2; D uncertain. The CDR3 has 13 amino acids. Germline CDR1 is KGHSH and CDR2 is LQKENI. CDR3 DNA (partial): TGTGCCAGCTCAGCGGGTGAGGGCTACGAC. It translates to CASSAGEGYD. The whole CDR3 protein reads CASSAGEGYDYTF.

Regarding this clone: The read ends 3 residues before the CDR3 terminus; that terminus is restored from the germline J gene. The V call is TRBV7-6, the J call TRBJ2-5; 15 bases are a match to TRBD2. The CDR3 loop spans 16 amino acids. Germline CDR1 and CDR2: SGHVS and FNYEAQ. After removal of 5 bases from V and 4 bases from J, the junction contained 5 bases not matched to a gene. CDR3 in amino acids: CASSIWTSGGAETQYF. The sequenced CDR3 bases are TGTGCCAGCAGCATCTGGACTAGCGGGGGGGCAGAGACC.

CDR3 bases read: TGTGCCAGCAGTTTAGGAGGGGTCAATGAG. Protein product: CASSLGGVNE. The whole CDR3 reads CASSLGGVNEQFF. V is TRBV27 and J is TRBJ2-1, with D tentatively TRBD2 (6 bases). The read ends 3 residues early relative to the CDR3; the germline J gene fills the gap. V dropped 2 bases and J dropped 6 bases, with 8 bases sitting between them. CDR1 MNHEY and CDR2 SMNVEV come from the germline V gene (reference sequence). CDR3 length equals 13 residues.

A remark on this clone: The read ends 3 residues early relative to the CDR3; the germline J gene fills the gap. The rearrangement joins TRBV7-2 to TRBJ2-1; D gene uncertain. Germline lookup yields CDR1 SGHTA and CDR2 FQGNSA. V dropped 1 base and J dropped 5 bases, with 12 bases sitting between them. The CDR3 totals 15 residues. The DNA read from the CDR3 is TGTGCCAGCAGCTTAGGCCCGAGCGCGCACAATGAG. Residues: CASSLGPSAHNE. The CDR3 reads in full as CASSLGPSAHNEQFF.

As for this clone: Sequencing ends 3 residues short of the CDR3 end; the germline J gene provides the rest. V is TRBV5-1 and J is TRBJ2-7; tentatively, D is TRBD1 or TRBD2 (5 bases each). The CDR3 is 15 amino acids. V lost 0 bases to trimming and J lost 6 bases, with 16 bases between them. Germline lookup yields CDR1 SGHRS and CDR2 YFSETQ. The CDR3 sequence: CASSLDWGRGVEQYF. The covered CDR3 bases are TGCGCCAGCAGCTTGGACTGGGGTCGAGGGGTCGAG. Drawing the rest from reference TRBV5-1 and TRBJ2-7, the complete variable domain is KAGVTQTPRYLIKTRGQQVTLSCSPISGHRSVSWYQQTPGQGLQFLFEYFSETQRNKGNFPGRFSGRQFSNSRSEMNVSTLELGDSALYLCASSLDWGRGVEQYFGPGTRLTVT.

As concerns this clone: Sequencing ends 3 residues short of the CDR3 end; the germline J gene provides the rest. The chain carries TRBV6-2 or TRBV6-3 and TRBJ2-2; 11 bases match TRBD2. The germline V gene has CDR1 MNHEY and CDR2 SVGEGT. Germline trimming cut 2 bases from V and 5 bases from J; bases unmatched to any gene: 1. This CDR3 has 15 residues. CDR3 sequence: CASSYLAGGTGELFF. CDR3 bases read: TGTGCCAGCAGTTACCTAGCGGGAGGTACCGGGGAG.

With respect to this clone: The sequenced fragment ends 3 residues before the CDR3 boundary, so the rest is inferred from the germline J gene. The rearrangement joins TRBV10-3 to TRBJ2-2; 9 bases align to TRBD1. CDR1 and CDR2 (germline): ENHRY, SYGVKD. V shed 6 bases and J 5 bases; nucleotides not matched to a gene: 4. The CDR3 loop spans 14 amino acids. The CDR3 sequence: CAIRGQGRTGELFF. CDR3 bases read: TGTGCCATCAGGGGACAGGGCCGGACCGGGGAG.

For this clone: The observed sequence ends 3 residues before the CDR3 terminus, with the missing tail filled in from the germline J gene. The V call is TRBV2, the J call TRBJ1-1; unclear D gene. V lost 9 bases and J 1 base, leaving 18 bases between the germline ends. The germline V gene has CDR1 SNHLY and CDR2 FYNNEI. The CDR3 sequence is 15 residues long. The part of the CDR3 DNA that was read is TGTGCCAGTCCCCAAGTTCGGGGAGAGAACACTGAA. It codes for CASPQVRGENTE. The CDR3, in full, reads CASPQVRGENTEAFF.

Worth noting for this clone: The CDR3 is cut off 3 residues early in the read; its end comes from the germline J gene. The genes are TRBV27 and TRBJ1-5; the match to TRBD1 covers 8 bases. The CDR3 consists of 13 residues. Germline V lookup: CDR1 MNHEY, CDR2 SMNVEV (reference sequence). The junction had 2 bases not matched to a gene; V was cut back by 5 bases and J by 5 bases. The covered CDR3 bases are TGTGCCAGCAGTGCGACAGGGGATCAGCCC. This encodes CASSATGDQP. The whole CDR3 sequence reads CASSATGDQPQHF.

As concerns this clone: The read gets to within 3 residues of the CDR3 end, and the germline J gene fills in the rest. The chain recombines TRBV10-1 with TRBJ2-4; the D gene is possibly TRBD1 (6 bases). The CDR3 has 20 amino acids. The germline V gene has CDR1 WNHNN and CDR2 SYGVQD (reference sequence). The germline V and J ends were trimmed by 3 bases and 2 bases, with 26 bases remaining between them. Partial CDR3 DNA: TGCGCCAGCAGTGACCCTCGTGGATGGACAGAAAGGGCTCCCAAAAACATT. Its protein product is CASSDPRGWTERAPKNI. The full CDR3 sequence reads CASSDPRGWTERAPKNIQYF.

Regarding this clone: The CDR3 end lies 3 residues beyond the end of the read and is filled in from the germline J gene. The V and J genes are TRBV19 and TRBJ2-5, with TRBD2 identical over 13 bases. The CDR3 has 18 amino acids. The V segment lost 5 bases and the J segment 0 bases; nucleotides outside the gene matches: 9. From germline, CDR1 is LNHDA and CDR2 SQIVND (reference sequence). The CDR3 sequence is CASSGGAGTSGDQETQYF. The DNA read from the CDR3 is TGTGCCAGTAGTGGGGGGGCCGGGACTAGCGGGGACCAAGAGACC.

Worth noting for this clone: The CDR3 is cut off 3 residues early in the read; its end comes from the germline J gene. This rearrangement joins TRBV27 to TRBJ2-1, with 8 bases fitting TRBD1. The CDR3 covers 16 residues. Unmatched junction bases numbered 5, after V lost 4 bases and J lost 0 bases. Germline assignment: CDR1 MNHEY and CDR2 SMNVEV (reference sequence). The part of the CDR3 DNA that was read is TGTGCCAGCAGTTCTTGGGGACAGGCCTCCTACAATGAG. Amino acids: CASSSWGQASYNE. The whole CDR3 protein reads CASSSWGQASYNEQFF.

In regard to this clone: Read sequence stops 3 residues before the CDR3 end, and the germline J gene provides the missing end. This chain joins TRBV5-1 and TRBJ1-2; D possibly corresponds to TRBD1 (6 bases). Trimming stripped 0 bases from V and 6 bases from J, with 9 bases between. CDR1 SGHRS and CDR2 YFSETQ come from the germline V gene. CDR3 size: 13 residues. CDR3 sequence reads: CASSLVAGDGYTF. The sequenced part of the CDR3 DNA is TGCGCCAGCAGCTTGGTGGCAGGGGATGGC.

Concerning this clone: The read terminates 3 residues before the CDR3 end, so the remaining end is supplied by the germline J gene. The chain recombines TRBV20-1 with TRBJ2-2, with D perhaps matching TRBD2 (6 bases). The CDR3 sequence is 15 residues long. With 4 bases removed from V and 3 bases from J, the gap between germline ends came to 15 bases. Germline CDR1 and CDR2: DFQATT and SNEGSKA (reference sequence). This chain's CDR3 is CSATGPRDYTGELFF. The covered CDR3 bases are TGCAGTGCTACGGGACCTAGGGACTACACCGGGGAG.

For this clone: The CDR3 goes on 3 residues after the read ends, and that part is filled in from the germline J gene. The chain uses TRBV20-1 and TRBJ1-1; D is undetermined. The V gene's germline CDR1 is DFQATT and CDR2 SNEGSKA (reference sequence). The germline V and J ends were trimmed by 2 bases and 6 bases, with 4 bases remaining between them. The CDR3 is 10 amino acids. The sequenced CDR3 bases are TGCAGTGCTAGACAGTCTGAA. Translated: CSARQSE. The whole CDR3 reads CSARQSEAFF.